The sequence of this TCR beta chain was determined in a study of T-cell reconstitution after alpha-beta-depleted transplantation in children. From germline, CDR1 is ENHRY and CDR2 SYGVKD. This CDR3 comprises 14 residues. Researchers prepared the TCRbeta library using unique molecular identifiers, the study reports. TCRdb passed the PCR reads through MiXCR, listing each CDR3 protein once. The repertoire includes under 350,000 distinct CDR3 sequences, approximately 9.8% of them detected once, and over 9.5% sits in the top ten. This specimen consisted of PBMCs from the stem cell graft donor, obtained from the stem cell graft. V and J are TRBV10-3 and TRBJ1-2, with TRBD1 matching over 9 bases. The receptor was derived from a human donor who donated a stem cell graft to a child with SCID. CDR3: CAITGTGNNYGYTF. The DNA for the CDR3 is TGTGCAATTACCGGGACAGGGAATAACTATGGCTACACCTTC.